The 26 T cell receptor beta chains presented below share a single source sample, sequenced in a study of T cells in Graves' hyperthyroidism and ophthalmopathy. Amplified TCR beta CDR3 regions derived from RNA transcripts. A set of HTBI primers served as the primers for a first-round RT-PCR of the TCR CDR3. TCRdb re-analysed the multiplex PCR reads in MiXCR, keeping a single row per CDR3 protein. This table holds 600,000 or so distinct CDR3 sequences, approximately 15% found once. Sequencing was carried out using blood. The source is a woman under 30 with Graves' ophthalmopathy.

This clonotype has a count of ten or more. This sequence joins TRBV20-1 and TRBJ2-5, with a weak D call TRBD2 (6 bases). The CDR3 length is 14 residues. V shed 6 bases and J shed 2 bases, with 16 bases lying between them. CDR1 is DFQATT and CDR2 is SNEGSKA in the germline V gene (reference sequence). CDR3 region: CSAEGGAPQETQYF. CDR3 sequence (DNA): TGCAGTGCGGAAGGCGGGGCCCCACAAGAGACCCAGTACTTC.

This rearrangement joins TRBV5-6 to TRBJ1-1; D gene unclear. CDR3 length: 15 residues. Germline CDR1 and CDR2: SGHDT and YYEEEE. Deletions cut 4 bases from V and 0 bases from J, with 13 bases between. The CDR3 here is CASSQITPVNTEAFF. The CDR3, as DNA: TGTGCCAGCAGCCAAATAACGCCGGTGAACACTGAAGCTTTCTTT.

V is TRBV19 and J is TRBJ2-5, with TRBD1 identical over 7 bases. V shed 7 bases and J 1 base; nucleotides not matched to a gene: 3. The CDR3 is made up of 13 amino acids. CDR1 is LNHDA, CDR2 SQIVND, per germline (reference sequence). The CDR3: CASTTGVQETQYF. The CDR3 DNA is TGTGCCAGTACCACAGGGGTCCAAGAGACCCAGTACTTC.

This clonotype was seen many times. J is TRBJ2-6 and V is TRBV28; D gene unclear. Trimming left V 6 bases short and J 0 bases short, with 9 bases between. CDR1 is MDHEN, CDR2 SYDVKM, per germline. The CDR3 contains 15 residues. CDR3 region: CASSRPDSGANVLTF. DNA for the CDR3: TGTGCCAGCAGCCGACCCGACTCTGGGGCCAACGTCCTGACTTTC.

Here the CDR3 reads CASSLMRQNTEAFF. The CDR3 DNA sequence: TGTGCCAGCAGTTTGATGAGACAGAACACTGAAGCTTTCTTT. This chain links TRBV5-4 with TRBJ1-1; D uncertain. The CDR3 has 14 residues. The V gene lost 5 bases and the J gene lost 1 base, with 12 bases spanning the gap. Germline CDR1 SGHNT, CDR2 YYREEE (reference sequence).

This clonotype was recorded a few times. The CDR3 spells CASTDRGPRDEQFF. The CDR3 bases are TGTGCCAGCACAGACAGGGGGCCTAGGGATGAGCAGTTCTTC. This chain links TRBV12-3 or TRBV12-4 with TRBJ2-1, with 10 bases matching TRBD1. J gave up 8 bases and V 7 bases, and 8 bases lay outside the gene matches. The CDR3 runs to 14 residues.

This chain joins TRBV7-2 and TRBJ2-3; D gene unclear. Between the trimmed V and J ends, which lost 5 bases and 1 base, there was a span of 22 bases. From germline, CDR1 is SGHTA and CDR2 FQGNSA. This CDR3 is 18 amino acids long. The CDR3 coding sequence is TGTGCCAGCAGCCCCCAGGTTTTATTGGGCTTGCGCACAGATACGCAGTATTTT. It specifies CASSPQVLLGLRTDTQYF.

This clonotype was seen repeatedly, ten times or more. The chain carries TRBV20-1 and TRBJ1-5; 7 positions agree with TRBD1. Germline CDR1 DFQATT, CDR2 SNEGSKA (reference sequence). V trimming: 6 bases; J trimming: 2 bases; junction bases outside the gene matches: 10. CDR3 length: 15 residues. CDR3 nucleotide sequence: TGCAGTGCCGGGACAGAAGCAGGAGGCAATCAGCCCCAGCATTTT. Translation: CSAGTEAGGNQPQHF.

This clonotype has a count of ten or more. This sequence joins TRBV18 and TRBJ2-7, with D possibly TRBD2 on 5 matching bases. The germline CDR1 and CDR2 sequences are KGHSH and LQKENI. The CDR3 sequence is 14 residues long. Trimming shortened V by 2 bases and J by 0 bases, and 8 bases separated the two germline ends. The CDR3 DNA follows: TGTGCCAGCTCACCAGGCGGGTACTCCTACGAGCAGTACTTC. Its protein product is CASSPGGYSYEQYF. Full variable domain (outside the CDR3, taken from reference TRBV18 and TRBJ2-7): NAGVMQNPRHLVRRRGQEARLRCSPMKGHSHVYWYRQLPEEGLKFMVYLQKENIIDESGMPKERFSAEFPKEGPSILRIQQVVRGDSAAYFCASSPGGYSYEQYFGPGTRLTVT.

Many counts were recorded for this clonotype. V is TRBV7-9 and J is TRBJ2-7; D tentatively reads TRBD1 or TRBD2 (5 bases each). CDR1 and CDR2 from the germline V gene are SEHNR and FQNEAQ (reference sequence). The CDR3 covers 13 residues. Trimming stripped 5 bases from V and 3 bases from J, with 11 bases between. CDR3 residues: CASSRRDGYEQYF. CDR3 nucleotide sequence: TGTGCCAGCAGCCGCCGGGACGGCTACGAGCAGTACTTC.

This clonotype appeared many times. The chain employs TRBV10-3 and TRBJ2-1; 7 bases align to TRBD2. The CDR3 is made up of 18 amino acids. V lost 3 bases, J lost 3 bases, and 14 bases stayed unmatched. Germline assignment: CDR1 ENHRY and CDR2 SYGVKD. The CDR3 loop is CAISEPLNKAGYYNEQFF. The CDR3 DNA reads as TGTGCCATCAGTGAACCCCTGAATAAAGCGGGGTACTACAATGAGCAGTTCTTC.

This clonotype was recorded at least ten times. The chain links TRBV7-2 to TRBJ2-3, with D unclear. Germline V lookup: CDR1 SGHTA, CDR2 FQGNSA. Trimming stripped 1 base from V and 6 bases from J, with 8 bases between. CDR3 size: 13 residues. The CDR3 bases are TGTGCCAGCAGCTTAGGGGTGGGGGATACGCAGTATTTT. Its translation is CASSLGVGDTQYF.

V and J are TRBV11-2 and TRBJ2-7; 7 bases agree with TRBD1. Germline loops: CDR1 SGHAT, CDR2 FQNNGV. CDR3 length: 15 residues. Trimming removed 4 bases from V and 3 bases from J; junction bases left unmatched: 9. This CDR3 reads CASSSTGANNYEQYF. The CDR3 nucleotides are TGTGCCAGCAGCTCTACAGGGGCAAACAACTACGAGCAGTACTTC.

The chain uses TRBV4-3 and TRBJ2-7; D is undetermined. The V gene's germline CDR1 is LGHNA and CDR2 YSLEER. Trimming removed 4 bases at V and 6 bases at J, with 16 bases between. This CDR3 is built from 14 residues. CDR3 region: CASSPRPPPGEQYF. CDR3 coding DNA: TGCGCCAGCAGCCCCCGACCTCCGCCGGGCGAGCAGTACTTC.

This clonotype has only a few counts. The CDR3 bases are TGTGCCAGCAGTACCCCCGGGACAGAGATGGAGACCCAGTACTTC. This encodes CASSTPGTEMETQYF. V and J are TRBV6-1 and TRBJ2-5; TRBD1 matches 7 bases. The CDR3 has 15 amino acids. J was trimmed by 5 bases and V by 5 bases; bases with no gene match: 11. Germline V gene lookup returns CDR1 MNHNS and CDR2 SASEGT.

This clonotype was seen many times. The V and J genes are TRBV7-8 and TRBJ1-1; TRBD1 agrees at 7 bases. This CDR3 spans 15 amino acids. The germline CDR1 and CDR2 sequences are SGHVS and FQNEAQ. J gave up 5 bases and V 5 bases, and 11 bases lay outside the gene matches. The CDR3 DNA reads as TGTGCCAGCAGCCTCGGAACAGGGGCGGGGACTGAAGCTTTCTTT. Protein product: CASSLGTGAGTEAFF.

This clonotype has ten or more counts. A read error may produce the germline difference seen at one junction end. The chain joins TRBV5-1 to TRBJ2-7; 8 bases agree with TRBD2. This CDR3 is 14 amino acids long. Germline V gene data show CDR1 as SGHRS and CDR2 as YFSETQ. CDR3 nucleotides: TGTGCCAGCAGCCCTCGGGGGGGTTCCTACGAGCAGTACTTC. Protein sequence: CASSPRGGSYEQYF.

This clonotype was seen at least ten times. V gene TRBV19 combines with J gene TRBJ2-2; 7 bases fit TRBD1. The length of the CDR3 is 13 residues. V trimming: 9 bases; J trimming: 6 bases; junction bases outside the gene matches: 7. Germline CDR1 and CDR2: LNHDA and SQIVND (reference sequence). CDR3 bases: TGTGCCAGCCGCAGGGGGATCTCCGGGGAGCTGTTTTTT. As protein: CASRRGISGELFF.

This clonotype was seen a handful of times. The gene calls are TRBV7-6 and TRBJ2-1; D gene ambiguous. Looked up from germline, CDR1 is SGHVS and CDR2 is FNYEAQ. CDR3 length: 12 amino acids. V was cut by 0 bases and J by 6 bases, with 3 bases left in between. The CDR3 DNA sequence: TGTGCCAGCAGCTTAGCTAGCAATGAGCAGTTCTTC. Translated, it gives CASSLASNEQFF.

In its sample, this clonotype was seen many times. The chain has TRBV7-2 and TRBJ2-7; no definite D call. CDR1 is SGHTA, CDR2 FQGNSA, per germline. V lost 4 bases to trimming and J lost 3 bases, with 19 bases between them. The CDR3 spans 16 residues. CDR3 in amino acids: CASSSRPTPGLYEQYF. For the CDR3, the DNA is TGTGCCAGCAGCTCCCGCCCAACCCCCGGCCTCTACGAGCAGTACTTC.

The V call is TRBV20-1, the J call TRBJ2-1; 9 positions agree with TRBD2. The CDR3 consists of 16 residues. Germline assignment: CDR1 DFQATT and CDR2 SNEGSKA (reference sequence). Losses at the gene ends were 2 bases for V and 0 bases for J; bases not matched to a gene: 5. This chain's CDR3 is CSARPLSGSSYNEQFF. In DNA, the CDR3 is TGCAGTGCTAGACCACTTAGCGGGAGCTCCTACAATGAGCAGTTCTTC.

The V and J genes are TRBV20-1 and TRBJ2-5; the D gene is possibly TRBD2 (6 bases). Germline-derived CDR1 and CDR2 are DFQATT and SNEGSKA (reference sequence). The V end was cut by 5 bases, the J end by 5 bases, with 9 bases between. This CDR3 spans 11 amino acids. Here the CDR3 DNA reads TGCAGTGCTCGGGAGTCGGAGACCCAGTACTTC. This encodes CSARESETQYF.

This clonotype has at least ten counts. CDR3 bases: TGTGCCATCAGAACCGGGACAGGGGAGGGGACGCAGTATTTT. Its protein is CAIRTGTGEGTQYF. J is TRBJ2-3 and V is TRBV10-3; 10 bases fit TRBD1. Germline CDR1 and CDR2: ENHRY and SYGVKD. The CDR3 extends over 14 amino acids. V was clipped by 6 bases and J by 9 bases; unmatched bases: 9.

The chain links TRBV19 to TRBJ2-1; 8 nucleotides agree with TRBD1. The ends lost 3 bases at V and 3 bases at J; junction bases unmatched: 7. This CDR3 is 16 amino acids long. In germline, CDR1 is LNHDA, CDR2 SQIVND (reference sequence). The CDR3 protein is CASSIRDRNHYNEQFF. DNA for the CDR3: TGTGCCAGTAGTATTCGGGACAGGAACCACTACAATGAGCAGTTCTTC.

This clonotype occurred a few times. The chain combines TRBV9 with TRBJ2-7; the D gene is possibly TRBD1 (6 bases). The CDR3 runs to 15 residues. CDR1 and CDR2 from the germline V gene are SGDLS and YYNGEE. Trimming took off 3 bases at V and 0 bases at J, with 13 bases between the two ends. The CDR3 coding sequence is TGTGCCAGCAGCGCCCGGGACACCCCCTCCTACGAGCAGTACTTC. This translates into CASSARDTPSYEQYF.

This clonotype was found many times. The chain employs TRBV6-2 or TRBV6-3 and TRBJ2-2; D gene ambiguous. Trimming cost V 2 bases and J 7 bases, with 14 bases left between them. Germline assignment: CDR1 MNHEY and CDR2 SVGEGT. The CDR3 is 15 amino acids. The CDR3 here is CASSYQGPSVGELFF. DNA for the CDR3: TGTGCCAGCAGTTACCAAGGCCCCTCTGTCGGGGAGCTGTTTTTT.